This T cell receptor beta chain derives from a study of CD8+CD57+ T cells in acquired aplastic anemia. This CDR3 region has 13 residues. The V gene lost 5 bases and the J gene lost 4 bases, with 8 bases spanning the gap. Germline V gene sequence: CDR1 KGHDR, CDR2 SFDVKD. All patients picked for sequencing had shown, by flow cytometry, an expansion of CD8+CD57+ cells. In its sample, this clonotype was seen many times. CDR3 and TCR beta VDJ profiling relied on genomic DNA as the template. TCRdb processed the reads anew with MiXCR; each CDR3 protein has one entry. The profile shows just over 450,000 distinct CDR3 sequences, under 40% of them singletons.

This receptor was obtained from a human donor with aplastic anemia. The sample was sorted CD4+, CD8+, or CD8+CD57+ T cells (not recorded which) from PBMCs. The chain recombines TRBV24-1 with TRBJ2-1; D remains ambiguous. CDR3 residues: CATSVRGYNEQFF. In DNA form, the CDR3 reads TGTGCCACCAGTGTCCGAGGATACAATGAGCAGTTCTTC.